Following are 32 T cell receptor beta chains from one sample sequenced in a study of blood T cell repertoires in COVID-19. Clones were read by immunoSEQ multiplex PCR, and TCRdb kept only the in-frame ones, dropping some. The table has 100,000 to 150,000 clones, just under 85% seen once. Input material: peripheral blood. Every receptor here comes from a woman aged 45 to 65 with acute or convalescent COVID-19.

The rearrangement joins TRBV15 to TRBJ1-2, with 7 nucleotides matching TRBD1. The V segment lost 0 bases and the J segment 8 bases; nucleotides outside the gene matches: 9. The length of the CDR3 is 15 residues. Germline V gene sequence: CDR1 LNHNV, CDR2 YYDKDF (reference sequence). CDR3 protein: CATSRDEGAAGGYTF. The CDR3 bases are TGTGCCACCAGCAGAGATGAGGGGGCGGCAGGCGGCTACACCTTC.

The count of this clone is one. The V gene is TRBV6-1, the J gene TRBJ1-3; TRBD1 is a possible D gene (5 bases). Germline CDR1 MNHNS, CDR2 SASEGT. The CDR3 length is 15 residues. Trimming pared 3 bases from V and 1 base from J, leaving 10 bases between. The CDR3 DNA is TGTGCCAGCAGTGATTCGGGGACTTCTGGAAACACCATATATTTT. Residues: CASSDSGTSGNTIYF.

The chain links TRBV7-9 to TRBJ1-3; TRBD1 agrees at 9 bases. CDR1 and CDR2 from the germline V gene are SEHNR and FQNEAQ (reference sequence). The J segment lost 2 bases and the V segment lost 3 bases, leaving 2 bases of the junction unmatched. This CDR3 is 15 amino acids long. The CDR3 DNA reads as TGTGCCAGCAGCTTTACAGGGGGCACTGGAAACACCATATATTTT. Amino acid sequence: CASSFTGGTGNTIYF. Drawing the rest from reference TRBV7-9 and TRBJ1-3, the complete variable domain is DTGVSQNPRHKITKRGQNVTFRCDPISEHNRLYWYRQTLGQGPEFLTYFQNEAQLEKSRLLSDRFSAERPKGSFSTLEIQRTEQGDSAMYLCASSFTGGTGNTIYFGEGSWLTVV.

V gene TRBV6-2 or TRBV6-3 combines with J gene TRBJ1-1, with D tentatively TRBD1 (5 bases). Germline CDR1 MNHEY, CDR2 SVGEGT. The V end was cut by 4 bases, the J end by 2 bases, with 11 bases between. This CDR3 has 14 residues. CDR3 coding DNA: TGTGCCAGCAGTTTAAACAGGAGAAACACTGAAGCTTTCTTT. It translates to CASSLNRRNTEAFF.

J is TRBJ1-2 and V is TRBV28; 12 bases fit TRBD1. V dropped 4 bases and J dropped 8; count of bases not matched to a gene: 8. The CDR3 contains 15 residues. Germline V CDR1 and CDR2: MDHEN, SYDVKM. The CDR3: CASSSPGQGARGYTF. The CDR3 DNA follows: TGTGCCAGCAGTTCTCCGGGACAGGGGGCGCGGGGCTACACCTTC.

The chain links TRBV6-5 to TRBJ1-5; D possibly corresponds to TRBD1 (6 bases). The CDR3 extends over 14 amino acids. The germline gives CDR1 MNHEY, CDR2 SVGAGI. Trimming removed 8 bases from V and 5 bases from J, with 16 bases in between. The CDR3 is CASLPGGGDQPQHF. In nucleotides, the CDR3 is TGTGCCAGCCTCCCCGGTGGGGGCGATCAGCCCCAGCATTTT.

This clone was recorded once. The V gene is TRBV12-3 or TRBV12-4, the J gene TRBJ2-1, with D maybe TRBD2 (6 bases). The CDR3 spans 11 residues. The V gene lost 7 bases and the J gene lost 9 bases, with 10 bases spanning the gap. The CDR3 DNA reads TGTGCCAGCACCACGGGGGTTGAGCAGTTCTTC. This codes for CASTTGVEQFF.

The V gene is TRBV5-1, the J gene TRBJ1-2, with D possibly being TRBD1 (5 bases). Trimming shortened V by 0 bases and J by 3 bases, and 12 bases separated the two germline ends. The CDR3 is 15 residues long. Germline loops: CDR1 SGHRS, CDR2 YFSETQ. CDR3: CASSLGQGDHYGYTF. In nucleotides, the CDR3 is TGCGCCAGCAGCTTGGGGCAGGGTGATCACTATGGCTACACCTTC. The entire variable domain, with the rest obtained from reference TRBV5-1 and TRBJ1-2, is as follows: KAGVTQTPRYLIKTRGQQVTLSCSPISGHRSVSWYQQTPGQGLQFLFEYFSETQRNKGNFPGRFSGRQFSNSRSEMNVSTLELGDSALYLCASSLGQGDHYGYTFGSGTRLTVV.

This clone showed up just once. The DNA for the CDR3 is TGTGCCAGCAGTGAGACAGGAAACACCATATATTTT. The encoded protein is CASSETGNTIYF. The chain uses TRBV2 and TRBJ1-3; D is unresolved. Germline lookup yields CDR1 SNHLY and CDR2 FYNNEI. The CDR3 covers 12 residues. V shed 3 bases and J shed 4 bases, with 4 bases lying between them.

This clone was counted a single time. The chain links TRBV18 to TRBJ1-1, with TRBD1 as a possible D gene (6 bases). The V end lost 3 bases, the J end lost 7 bases, and 15 bases lay between the germline ends. The CDR3 is 14 amino acids. Germline V lookup: CDR1 KGHSH, CDR2 LQKENI. The CDR3 bases are TGTGCCAGCTCACCCTACAGGGAAGCGAGTGAAGCTTTCTTT. Its translation is CASSPYREASEAFF.

This clone was observed a handful of times. The chain joins TRBV3-1 (or the pseudogene TRBV3-2) to TRBJ1-1; 8 nucleotides align to TRBD1. Germline lookup yields CDR1 LGHDT and CDR2 YNNKEL (reference sequence). Trimming at V came to 2 bases and at J to 2 bases, leaving 10 bases not matched to a gene. CDR3 length: 17 amino acids. The CDR3: CASSQRSIRGRNTEAFF. In nucleotides, the CDR3 is TGTGCCAGCAGCCAAAGGAGTATCAGGGGGCGTAACACTGAAGCTTTCTTT.

J is TRBJ2-7 and V is TRBV24-1; TRBD1 matches at 7 bases. Trimming cost V 3 bases and J 1 base; bases outside gene matches: 2. The CDR3 covers 14 residues. Germline V CDR1 and CDR2: KGHDR, SFDVKD. In DNA, the CDR3 is TGTGCCACCAGTGATAGGACAGGTTCCTACGAGCAGTACTTC. It specifies CATSDRTGSYEQYF.

V and J are TRBV5-6 and TRBJ1-2, with a tentative D call TRBD1 (5 bases). CDR3 length: 14 amino acids. Per the germline V gene, CDR1 is SGHDT and CDR2 is YYEEEE. V lost 2 bases to trimming and J lost 4 bases, with 12 bases between them. The CDR3 spells CASSFPRQGYGYTF. The CDR3 DNA reads as TGTGCCAGCAGCTTCCCCCGGCAGGGCTATGGCTACACCTTC.

The genes are TRBV7-5 and TRBJ2-1; the table names TRBD2, a call not compared with the DNA. TRBV7-5 is designated a pseudogene. CDR3 length: 17 residues. The CDR3 reads CARSLEVLGRGFNEQFF. CDR3 DNA sequence: TGTGCCAGAAGCTTAGAAGTGTTGGGTCGGGGGTTTAATGAGCAGTTCTTC.

The chain combines TRBV5-4 with TRBJ1-2; 7 nucleotides match TRBD1. The CDR3 has 16 amino acids. The germline CDR1 and CDR2 sequences are SGHNT and YYREEE (reference sequence). The ends lost 5 bases at V and 2 bases at J; junction bases unmatched: 12. The CDR3 DNA is TGTGCCAGCAGTTACCTCCGGGACAGTGAAAACTATGGCTACACCTTC. It codes for CASSYLRDSENYGYTF.

Concerning this clone: At the DNA level, this CDR3 is encoded by other sequences in the same sample as well. The chain's CDR3 is CASSGGTVSGNTIYF. The CDR3 DNA reads TGTGCCAGCAGTGGGGGGACAGTCTCTGGAAACACCATATATTTT. The chain joins TRBV2 to TRBJ1-3; 7 nucleotides align to TRBD1. CDR1 SNHLY and CDR2 FYNNEI come from the germline V gene. V trimming: 4 bases; J trimming: 0 bases; junction bases outside the gene matches: 3. The CDR3 sequence is 15 residues long. Variable domain in full (rest from reference TRBV2 and TRBJ1-3): EPEVTQTPSHQVTQMGQEVILRCVPISNHLYFYWYRQILGQKVEFLVSFYNNEISEKSEIFDDQFSVERPDGSNFTLKIRSTKLEDSAMYFCASSGGTVSGNTIYFGEGSWLTVV.

This chain links TRBV5-6 with TRBJ1-6; 9 bases fit TRBD1. This CDR3 has 16 amino acids. Germline V gene sequence: CDR1 SGHDT, CDR2 YYEEEE. V was clipped by 4 bases and J by 5 bases; unmatched bases: 7. The CDR3 nucleotides read TGTGCCAGCAGCCCGCCGGGACAGGGAAATAATTCACCCCTCCACTTT. Translation: CASSPPGQGNNSPLHF. Full variable domain (outside the CDR3, taken from reference TRBV5-6 and TRBJ1-6): DAGVTQSPTHLIKTRGQQVTLRCSPKSGHDTVSWYQQALGQGPQFIFQYYEEEERQRGNFPDRFSGHQFPNYSSELNVNALLLGDSALYLCASSPPGQGNNSPLHFGNGTRLTVT.

V gene TRBV7-9 combines with J gene TRBJ1-1; D unclear. CDR3 length equals 14 residues. Trimming pared 3 bases from V and 6 bases from J, leaving 14 bases between. Germline V gene data show CDR1 as SEHNR and CDR2 as FQNEAQ (reference sequence). As DNA, the CDR3 is TGTGCCAGCAGCTTGGGCTCCGCTGGGCCTGAAGCTTTCTTT. Protein: CASSLGSAGPEAFF.

The J gene is TRBJ1-3, the V gene TRBV27, with a tentative D call TRBD1 (5 bases). Germline CDR1 reads MNHEY; CDR2 reads SMNVEV (reference sequence). Trimming removed 5 bases from V and 3 bases from J, with 11 bases in between. This CDR3 is 14 amino acids long. CDR3 nucleotide sequence: TGTGCCAGCAGTACGACAGCGAGTGGAAACACCATATATTTT. Amino acid sequence: CASSTTASGNTIYF.

The chain carries TRBV5-1 and TRBJ2-1; TRBD2 matches at 10 bases. The V segment lost 0 bases and the J segment 4 bases; nucleotides outside the gene matches: 4. CDR3 length: 16 residues. The germline V gene encodes CDR1 SGHRS and CDR2 YFSETQ. The CDR3 DNA is TGCGCCAGCAGCTTGGAGATAGCGGGGGGATACAATGAGCAGTTCTTC. This encodes CASSLEIAGGYNEQFF.

The rearrangement joins TRBV15 to TRBJ1-1; D gene unclear. Trimming stripped 0 bases from V and 1 base from J, with 6 bases between. The CDR3 loop spans 14 amino acids. CDR1 LNHNV and CDR2 YYDKDF come from the germline V gene (reference sequence). The CDR3 DNA reads as TGTGCCACCAGCAGAGATTACGGGAACACTGAAGCTTTCTTT. Protein sequence: CATSRDYGNTEAFF.

A word on this clone: Other DNA variants within this sample encode the same CDR3. The chain has TRBV12-5 and TRBJ2-2; 7 nucleotides agree with TRBD1. The V and J ends lost 2 bases and 5 bases, in that order; junction bases with no gene match: 2. The germline gives CDR1 LGHNT, CDR2 FRNRAP. This CDR3 is built from 14 residues. The CDR3 reads CASGLTGDTGELFF. CDR3 bases: TGTGCTAGTGGTTTGACAGGGGATACCGGGGAGCTGTTTTTT.

The rearrangement joins TRBV5-1 to TRBJ1-1, with 8 positions matching TRBD1. The junction had 7 bases not matched to a gene; V was cut back by 4 bases and J by 5 bases. Germline V lookup: CDR1 SGHRS, CDR2 YFSETQ. The CDR3 runs to 14 residues. The CDR3 bases are TGCGCCAGCAGCATTGACAGGGGATGGACTGAAGCTTTCTTT. This gives the protein CASSIDRGWTEAFF.

CDR3 residues: CAWSTGSSTDTQYF. CDR3 sequence (DNA): TGTGCCTGGAGTACAGGATCTAGCACAGATACGCAGTATTTT. J is TRBJ2-3 and V is TRBV30, with D perhaps TRBD1 (5 bases). V lost 2 bases to trimming and J lost 0 bases, with 9 bases between them. CDR1 is GTSNPN, CDR2 SVGIG, per germline (reference sequence). The CDR3 has 14 amino acids.

This rearrangement joins TRBV4-2 to TRBJ1-5; D is unclear. Germline-derived CDR1 and CDR2 are LGHNA and YNFKEQ. The germline V and J ends were trimmed by 0 bases and 7 bases, with 7 bases remaining between them. This CDR3 has 13 amino acids. The CDR3, as DNA: TGTGCCAGCAGCCAAGAGGGGAGACAGCCCCAGCATTTT. Translation: CASSQEGRQPQHF.

The J gene is TRBJ1-1, the V gene TRBV7-9; TRBD1 might be the D (6 bases). V was cut by 5 bases and J by 7 bases, with 23 bases left in between. The CDR3 extends over 16 amino acids. CDR1 and CDR2 from the germline V gene are SEHNR and FQNEAQ (reference sequence). For the CDR3, the DNA is TGTGCCAGCAGCCCCCTTCGTCCCCAGGGGTCGGGTGAAGCTTTCTTT. Translated, it gives CASSPLRPQGSGEAFF.

The gene calls are TRBV19 and TRBJ1-5, with 9 bases identical to TRBD1. V was clipped by 5 bases and J by 4 bases; unmatched bases: 6. This CDR3 has 15 amino acids. Germline CDR1 and CDR2: LNHDA and SQIVND (reference sequence). Here the CDR3 DNA reads TGTGCCAGTAGTCCCCGGACAGGGGTGAATCAGCCCCAGCATTTT. This encodes CASSPRTGVNQPQHF.

The V and J genes are TRBV15 and TRBJ2-2, with 7 bases lining up with TRBD2. The CDR3 totals 15 residues. Germline V gene lookup returns CDR1 LNHNV and CDR2 YYDKDF (reference sequence). With 6 bases clipped from V and 1 base from J, the junction kept 5 bases outside the gene matches. CDR3 in amino acids: CATSGEGRNTGELFF. The CDR3 DNA follows: TGTGCCACCAGTGGGGAGGGTAGGAACACCGGGGAGCTGTTTTTT.

The V gene is TRBV9, the J gene TRBJ1-3; the D is unclear. CDR1 SGDLS and CDR2 YYNGEE come from the germline V gene. The CDR3 is 14 amino acids. V shed 0 bases and J shed 6 bases, with 10 bases lying between them. The CDR3 loop reads CASSVEPETNTIYF. The CDR3 DNA follows: TGTGCCAGCAGCGTAGAGCCGGAGACAAACACCATATATTTT.

This chain connects TRBV27 to TRBJ1-4; D might be TRBD1 (5 bases). CDR3 size: 14 residues. Trimming stripped 5 bases from V and 4 bases from J, with 11 bases between. Germline lookup yields CDR1 MNHEY and CDR2 SMNVEV (reference sequence). The CDR3 nucleotides are TGTGCCAGCAGTCCCCGGGGGTTTAATGAAAAACTGTTTTTT. The encoded protein is CASSPRGFNEKLFF.

This clone was counted only a few times. This sequence joins TRBV18 and TRBJ1-2, with 9 bases fitting TRBD1. The CDR3 length is 13 residues. Germline trimming cut 3 bases from V and 14 bases from J; bases unmatched to any gene: 10. Germline CDR1 is KGHSH and CDR2 is LQKENI. In DNA form, the CDR3 reads TGTGCCAGCTCACCCTTCGAAAGACAGGGGGATACCTTC. This gives the protein CASSPFERQGDTF.

This clone has only a few counts. The gene calls are TRBV5-5 and TRBJ1-4; TRBD1 aligns across 10 bases. V lost 0 bases, J lost 11 bases, and 10 bases stayed unmatched. Germline V gene lookup returns CDR1 SGHKS and CDR2 YYEKEE (reference sequence). The CDR3 loop spans 16 amino acids. The CDR3 coding sequence is TGTGCCAGCAGCTTGGTCCGCGACAGGGGGCTCGGGAAACTGTTTTTT. It codes for CASSLVRDRGLGKLFF.